These 28 T cell receptor beta chains were all obtained from the same sample, sequenced in a study of post-analysis software for immune sequencing data. General study points: Four or five TRBV segments (TRBV5-6, TRBV5-1 and TRBV20-1 among them) occurred more frequently in patients than in controls.

Built from TCR beta cDNA, the libraries had unique molecular identifiers in them. TCRdb redid the calling of the PCR reads with MiXCR, one entry per CDR3 protein. The table includes around 710,000 distinct CDR3 sequences, under 60% detected once. These receptors have no known antigen. Sequencing input: blood. Receptor source: a girl aged 10 to 17 with multiple sclerosis.

This clonotype appeared a few times. J is TRBJ2-7 and V is TRBV10-3; D ambiguous. The CDR3 covers 13 residues. V dropped 6 bases and J dropped 7 bases, with 16 bases sitting between them. Germline CDR1 reads ENHRY; CDR2 reads SYGVKD. The CDR3 reads CAISSPQASEQYF. CDR3 in DNA: TGTGCCATCAGCAGCCCCCAAGCGAGTGAGCAGTACTTC.

The rearrangement joins TRBV24-1 to TRBJ2-7, with D uncertain. Germline assignment: CDR1 KGHDR and CDR2 SFDVKD. The CDR3 spans 12 residues. The ends were cut back, 0 bases at V and 9 bases at J, with 8 bases in the middle. CDR3 sequence reads: CATSDLGYRQYF. CDR3 coding DNA: TGTGCCACCAGTGATTTGGGGTACAGGCAGTACTTC.

The chain combines TRBV28 with TRBJ1-1, with 11 bases lining up with TRBD1. The J segment lost 0 bases and the V segment lost 5 bases, leaving 5 bases of the junction unmatched. CDR1 MDHEN and CDR2 SYDVKM come from the germline V gene. The CDR3 extends over 16 amino acids. DNA for the CDR3: TGTGCCAGCAGTCCGGGGACAGGGGGATTGAACACTGAAGCTTTCTTT. Translated, it gives CASSPGTGGLNTEAFF. Drawing the rest from reference TRBV28 and TRBJ1-1, the complete variable domain is DVKVTQSSRYLVKRTGEKVFLECVQDMDHENMFWYRQDPGLGLRLIYFSYDVKMKEKGDIPEGYSVSREKKERFSLILESASTNQTSMYLCASSPGTGGLNTEAFFGQGTRLTVV.

The chain uses TRBV5-1 and TRBJ2-1, with D tentatively TRBD1 or TRBD2 (5 bases each). Trimming cost V 7 bases and J 10 bases, with 12 bases left between them. Per the germline V gene, CDR1 is SGHRS and CDR2 is YFSETQ. The CDR3 sequence is 11 residues long. CDR3 protein: CASGWGTEQFF. DNA of the CDR3: TGCGCCAGCGGATGGGGGACCGAGCAGTTCTTC.

This clonotype was found a few times. This chain connects TRBV5-1 to TRBJ2-3; D is perhaps TRBD1 (5 bases). Looked up from germline, CDR1 is SGHRS and CDR2 is YFSETQ. The CDR3 spans 17 residues. V was shortened by 4 bases and J by 6 bases, with 24 bases between the two germline ends. The CDR3 region is CASSKTSWGDSRDTQYF. CDR3 nucleotide sequence: TGCGCCAGCAGCAAAACCAGTTGGGGCGATAGTCGGGATACGCAGTATTTT. Together with reference TRBV5-1 and TRBJ2-3, the CDR3 gives the full variable domain: KAGVTQTPRYLIKTRGQQVTLSCSPISGHRSVSWYQQTPGQGLQFLFEYFSETQRNKGNFPGRFSGRQFSNSRSEMNVSTLELGDSALYLCASSKTSWGDSRDTQYFGPGTRLTVL.

V gene TRBV30 combines with J gene TRBJ2-7; D gene unclear. V lost 2 bases and J lost 2, with 10 bases in between. The CDR3 runs to 13 residues. In germline, CDR1 is GTSNPN, CDR2 SVGIG (reference sequence). The chain's CDR3 is CAWSWQPPYEQYF. DNA for the CDR3: TGTGCCTGGAGTTGGCAGCCACCCTACGAGCAGTACTTC.

The chain has TRBV28 and TRBJ2-1; 7 nucleotides align to TRBD2. Germline V gene sequence: CDR1 MDHEN, CDR2 SYDVKM. With 3 bases clipped from V and 5 bases from J, the junction kept 7 bases outside the gene matches. CDR3 length equals 15 residues. The CDR3 DNA reads as TGTGCCAGCAGTTTTCCCGGGACTAACGACAATGAGCAGTTCTTC. It codes for CASSFPGTNDNEQFF.

The chain couples TRBV5-5 to TRBJ1-4; tentative D call: TRBD1 (6 bases). V lost 3 bases, J lost 7 bases, and 16 bases lay in between. The germline V gene encodes CDR1 SGHKS and CDR2 YYEKEE (reference sequence). CDR3 length: 15 amino acids. CDR3 protein: CASSSTGKGGEKLFF. The DNA of the CDR3 is TGTGCCAGCAGCTCGACCGGGAAAGGGGGTGAAAAACTGTTTTTT.

This clonotype showed up just a few times. The chain employs TRBV7-2 and TRBJ2-1; 13 bases are a match to TRBD2. This CDR3 is built from 15 residues. Germline V lookup: CDR1 SGHTA, CDR2 FQGNSA. After removal of 5 bases from V and 4 bases from J, the junction contained 2 bases not matched to a gene. CDR3 residues: CASSRTSGGYNEQFF. The CDR3, as DNA: TGTGCCAGCAGCCGGACTAGCGGGGGATACAATGAGCAGTTCTTC.

The CDR3 reads CASSILQREDYNEQFF. CDR3 DNA: TGTGCCAGCAGTATCCTTCAGCGGGAGGATTACAATGAGCAGTTCTTC. The J gene is TRBJ2-1, the V gene TRBV6-6; 9 positions agree with TRBD2. CDR1 MNHNY and CDR2 SVGAGI come from the germline V gene (reference sequence). CDR3 length: 16 residues. V was pared by 5 bases and J by 4 bases, with 9 bases of the junction left unmatched.

This chain joins TRBV7-2 and TRBJ2-3; 15 bases match TRBD2. Germline V lookup: CDR1 SGHTA, CDR2 FQGNSA. The CDR3 has 17 residues. J lost 4 bases, V lost 5 bases, and 7 bases had no gene match. CDR3 nucleotide sequence: TGTGCCAGCAGCCTAGGACTAGCGGGAGGGCCTGCAGATACGCAGTATTTT. As protein: CASSLGLAGGPADTQYF.

The V gene is TRBV4-2, the J gene TRBJ1-1; no firm D call. From germline, CDR1 is LGHNA and CDR2 YNFKEQ. The V end lost 4 bases, the J end lost 4 bases, and 7 bases lay between the germline ends. This CDR3 spans 12 amino acids. This CDR3 is CASSREGTEAFF. CDR3 nucleotide sequence: TGTGCCAGCAGCCGAGAGGGCACTGAAGCTTTCTTT.

The CDR3 is CASSLGLVNAGSAEAFF. CDR3 sequence (DNA): TGCGCCAGCAGCTTGGGATTGGTGAATGCCGGATCGGCTGAAGCTTTCTTT. The V gene is TRBV5-1, the J gene TRBJ1-1, with no clear D. CDR1 is SGHRS and CDR2 is YFSETQ in the germline V gene. This CDR3 region has 17 residues. The V and J ends lost 0 bases and 6 bases respectively, with 21 bases between them. The entire variable domain, with the rest obtained from reference TRBV5-1 and TRBJ1-1, is as follows: KAGVTQTPRYLIKTRGQQVTLSCSPISGHRSVSWYQQTPGQGLQFLFEYFSETQRNKGNFPGRFSGRQFSNSRSEMNVSTLELGDSALYLCASSLGLVNAGSAEAFFGQGTRLTVV.

This clonotype was counted a few times. The V and J genes are TRBV29-1 and TRBJ1-2; 10 bases are a match to TRBD1. The CDR3 runs 17 residues. The germline V gene encodes CDR1 SQVTM and CDR2 ANQGSEA. After removal of 0 bases from V and 2 bases from J, the junction contained 9 bases not matched to a gene. CDR3 DNA: TGCAGCGTTGAAGATACACCACCGGGACAGGGGAACTATGGCTACACCTTC. As protein: CSVEDTPPGQGNYGYTF.

A note on this clonotype: Germline is not matched at one junction end, which may reflect a read error. The chain links TRBV9 to TRBJ1-2; no clear D. The CDR3 spans 11 residues. Looked up from germline, CDR1 is SGDLS and CDR2 is YYNGEE. The DNA of the CDR3 is TGTGCCAGCAGCGCGGACTATGACTACACCTTC. Residues: CASSADYDYTF.

Comments on this clonotype: An end of the junction does not agree with germline; a read error may underlie this. The chain employs TRBV15 and TRBJ2-7; the D gene is possibly TRBD2 (5 bases). Germline V CDR1 and CDR2: LNHNV, YYDKDF (reference sequence). The CDR3 sequence is 17 residues long. CDR3: CASSRDKGQRIAYEQYF. In DNA form, the CDR3 reads TGTGCCTCCAGCAGAGATAAAGGTCAGCGGATAGCCTACGAGCAGTACTTC.

V and J are TRBV12-3 or TRBV12-4 and TRBJ2-3, with a weak D call TRBD2 (6 bases). V was trimmed by 7 bases and J by 5 bases, leaving 13 bases between them. CDR3 length: 13 amino acids. The DNA of the CDR3 is TGTGCCAGCACCTTGCGGGGAAAAGATACGCAGTATTTT. Translating it yields CASTLRGKDTQYF.

J is TRBJ2-1 and V is TRBV6-2 or TRBV6-3; 14 nucleotides match TRBD2. The V gene end was trimmed by 6 bases and the J gene end by 6 bases; junction bases not matched to a gene: 4. The germline gives CDR1 MNHEY, CDR2 SVGEGT. The CDR3 extends over 15 amino acids. The CDR3 region has the DNA TGTGCCAGCAGCCAGGGACTAGCGGGAGTCAATGAGCAGTTCTTC. Translation: CASSQGLAGVNEQFF.

The chain carries TRBV10-2 and TRBJ2-7; either TRBD1 or TRBD2 may supply D (5 bases each). Between the trimmed V and J ends, which lost 2 bases and 2 bases, there was a span of 13 bases. The CDR3 sequence is 15 residues long. CDR1 and CDR2 (germline): WSHSY, SAAADI. Here the CDR3 reads CASSEGAGLTYEQYF. Here the CDR3 DNA reads TGCGCCAGCAGTGAGGGGGCGGGCCTTACCTACGAGCAGTACTTC.

The CDR3 coding sequence is TGTGCCAGCAGCTTAGAATGGGAGGAGACCCAGTACTTC. Translation gives CASSLEWEETQYF. The chain carries TRBV11-3 and TRBJ2-5; D possibly corresponds to TRBD2 (5 bases). V shed 0 bases and J shed 5 bases, with 7 bases lying between them. Germline CDR1 reads SGHNT; CDR2 reads YENEEA. The CDR3 spans 13 residues.

The chain couples TRBV15 to TRBJ1-2; D ambiguous. V lost 4 bases and J lost 1, with 13 bases in between. Germline V gives CDR1 LNHNV, CDR2 YYDKDF (reference sequence). The CDR3 covers 15 residues. CDR3 protein: CATSKQTPNNYGYTF. The CDR3 DNA reads TGTGCCACCAGCAAGCAGACTCCGAATAACTATGGCTACACCTTC. Complete variable domain (other parts from reference TRBV15 and TRBJ1-2): DAMVIQNPRYQVTQFGKPVTLSCSQTLNHNVMYWYQQKSSQAPKLLFHYYDKDFNNEADTPDNFQSRRPNTSFCFLDIRSPGLGDTAMYLCATSKQTPNNYGYTFGSGTRLTVV.

This clonotype was counted a few times. The chain uses TRBV15 and TRBJ2-4; TRBD2 matches 7 bases. Near its end, the DNA agrees better with TRBJ2-7, so the J call may be wrong. The CDR3 sequence is 15 residues long. The V gene's germline CDR1 is LNHNV and CDR2 YYDKDF (reference sequence). CDR3 nucleotide sequence: TGTGCCACCAGCAGATCCCGCGGGAGTCTGGACGAGCAGTACTTC. It specifies CATSRSRGSLDEQYF.

This clonotype has more than one count but fewer than ten. The chain is built from TRBV29-1 and TRBJ2-6; D remains unclear. V was clipped by 7 bases and J by 0 bases, with 4 bases between them. CDR1 and CDR2 from the germline V gene are SQVTM and ANQGSEA. The CDR3 runs 12 residues. CDR3 residues: CSAGSGANVLTF. Here the CDR3 DNA reads TGCAGCGCTGGCTCTGGGGCCAACGTCCTGACTTTC.

Of note for this clonotype: Compared with germline, one end of the junction differs, possibly owing to a read error. CDR3 sequence (DNA): TGTGCCATCAGTGAAGGAACAGGGTCGGGCTATGGCTGCACCTTC. This encodes CAISEGTGSGYGCTF. The V gene is TRBV10-3, the J gene TRBJ1-2, with a tentative D call TRBD1 (6 bases). The length of the CDR3 is 15 residues. Germline-derived CDR1 and CDR2 are ENHRY and SYGVKD.

This sequence joins TRBV12-3 or TRBV12-4 and TRBJ2-1; TRBD2 matches 9 bases. V lost 3 bases, J lost 1 base, and 7 bases stayed unmatched. This CDR3 comprises 17 residues. The CDR3: CASSFASGVRSYNEQFF. The CDR3 nucleotides read TGTGCCAGCAGTTTCGCTAGCGGGGTTAGGTCCTACAATGAGCAGTTCTTC.

The genes are TRBV29-1 and TRBJ1-2, with 7 nucleotides matching TRBD1. This CDR3 has 15 amino acids. V lost 0 bases to trimming and J lost 7 bases; unmatched junction nucleotides: 11. Per the germline V gene, CDR1 is SQVTM and CDR2 is ANQGSEA. CDR3 bases: TGCAGCGTTGAAGATCTTGTAGGGGGCGCGAGTGGCTACACCTTC. It yields the protein CSVEDLVGGASGYTF.

V gene TRBV15 combines with J gene TRBJ2-1; TRBD2 agrees at 9 bases. The CDR3 length is 17 residues. Germline assignment: CDR1 LNHNV and CDR2 YYDKDF (reference sequence). Trimming removed 0 bases from V and 6 bases from J; junction bases left unmatched: 9. For the CDR3, the DNA is TGTGCCACCAGCAGAGATCGTTTAGCTAGCGGGGCCAATGAGCAGTTCTTC. Residues: CATSRDRLASGANEQFF.

This clonotype occurred many times. Here the CDR3 reads CASSQDFDFGRGNQPQHF. For the CDR3, the DNA is TGCGCCAGCAGCCAAGATTTCGACTTTGGGAGGGGCAATCAGCCCCAGCATTTT. The rearrangement joins TRBV4-1 to TRBJ1-5; no clear D. The germline gives CDR1 MGHRA, CDR2 YSYEKL. The V gene lost 0 bases and the J gene lost 2 bases, with 17 bases spanning the gap. The CDR3 spans 18 residues.